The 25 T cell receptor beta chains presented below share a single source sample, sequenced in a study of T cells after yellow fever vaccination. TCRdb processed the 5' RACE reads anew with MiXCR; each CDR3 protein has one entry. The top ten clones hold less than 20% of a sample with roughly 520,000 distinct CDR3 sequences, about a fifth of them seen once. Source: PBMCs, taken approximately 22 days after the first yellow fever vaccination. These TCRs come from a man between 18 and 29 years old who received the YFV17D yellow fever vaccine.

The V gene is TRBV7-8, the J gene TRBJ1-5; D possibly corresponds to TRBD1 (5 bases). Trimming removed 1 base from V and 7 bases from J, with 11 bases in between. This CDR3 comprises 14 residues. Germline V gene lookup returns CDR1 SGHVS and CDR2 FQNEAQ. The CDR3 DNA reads TGTGCCAGCAGCTTAGGATGGGGGTTACAGCCCCAGCATTTT. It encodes CASSLGWGLQPQHF.

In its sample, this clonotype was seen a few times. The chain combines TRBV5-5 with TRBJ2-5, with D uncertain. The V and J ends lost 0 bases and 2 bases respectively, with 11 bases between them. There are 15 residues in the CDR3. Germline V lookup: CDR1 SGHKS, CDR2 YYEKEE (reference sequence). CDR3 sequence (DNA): TGTGCCAGCAGCTTGGAGGCAGCCCAACAAGAGACCCAGTACTTC. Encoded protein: CASSLEAAQQETQYF.

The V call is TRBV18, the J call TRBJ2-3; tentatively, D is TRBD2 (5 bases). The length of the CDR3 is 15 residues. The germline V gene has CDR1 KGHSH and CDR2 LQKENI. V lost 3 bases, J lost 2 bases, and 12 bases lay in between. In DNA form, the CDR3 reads TGTGCCAGCTCACCGTCGAAGGGAGACACAGATACGCAGTATTTT. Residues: CASSPSKGDTDTQYF.

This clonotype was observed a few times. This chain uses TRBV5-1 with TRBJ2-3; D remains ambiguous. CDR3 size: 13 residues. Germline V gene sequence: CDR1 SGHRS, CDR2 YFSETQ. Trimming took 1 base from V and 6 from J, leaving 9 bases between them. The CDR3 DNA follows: TGCGCCAGCAGCTTGCCCGGTGTGGATACGCAGTATTTT. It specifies CASSLPGVDTQYF.

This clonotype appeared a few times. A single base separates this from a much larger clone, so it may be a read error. The CDR3 sequence is CASSVAGGYGYTF. Here the CDR3 DNA reads TGTGCCAGCAGCGTAGCAGGGGGCTATGGCTACACCTTC. V gene TRBV9 combines with J gene TRBJ1-2; TRBD1 aligns across 7 bases. CDR1 and CDR2 (germline): SGDLS, YYNGEE. CDR3 size: 13 residues. V was clipped by 0 bases and J by 4 bases; unmatched bases: 0.

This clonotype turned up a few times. The CDR3 region has the DNA TGTGCCACCGGACAGGGCATCTACAATGAGCAGTTCTTC. Translated, it gives CATGQGIYNEQFF. The chain combines TRBV10-3 with TRBJ2-1, with 8 positions matching TRBD1. Trimming cost V 10 bases and J 3 bases; bases outside gene matches: 5. Germline assignment: CDR1 ENHRY and CDR2 SYGVKD. The CDR3 sequence is 13 residues long.

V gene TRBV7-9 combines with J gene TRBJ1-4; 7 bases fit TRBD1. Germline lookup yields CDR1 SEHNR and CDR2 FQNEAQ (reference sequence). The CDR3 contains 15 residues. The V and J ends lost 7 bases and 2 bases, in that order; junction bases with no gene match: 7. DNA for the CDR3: TGTGCCAGCACACGACAGGGAAATACTAATGAAAAACTGTTTTTT. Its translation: CASTRQGNTNEKLFF.

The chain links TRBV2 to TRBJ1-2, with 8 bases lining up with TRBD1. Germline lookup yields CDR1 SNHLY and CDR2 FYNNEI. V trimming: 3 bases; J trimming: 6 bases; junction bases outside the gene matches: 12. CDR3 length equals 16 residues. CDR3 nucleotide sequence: TGTGCCAGCAGTGATAGCGCCTCGACAGGGGTTGATGGCTACACCTTC. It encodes CASSDSASTGVDGYTF. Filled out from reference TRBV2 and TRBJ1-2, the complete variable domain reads EPEVTQTPSHQVTQMGQEVILRCVPISNHLYFYWYRQILGQKVEFLVSFYNNEISEKSEIFDDQFSVERPDGSNFTLKIRSTKLEDSAMYFCASSDSASTGVDGYTFGSGTRLTVV.

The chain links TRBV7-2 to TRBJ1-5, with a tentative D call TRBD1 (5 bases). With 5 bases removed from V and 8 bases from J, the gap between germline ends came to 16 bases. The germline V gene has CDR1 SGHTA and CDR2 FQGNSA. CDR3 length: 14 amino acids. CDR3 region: CASSQDRVSEPQHF. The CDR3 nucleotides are TGTGCCAGCAGCCAAGACAGAGTTAGCGAGCCCCAGCATTTT.

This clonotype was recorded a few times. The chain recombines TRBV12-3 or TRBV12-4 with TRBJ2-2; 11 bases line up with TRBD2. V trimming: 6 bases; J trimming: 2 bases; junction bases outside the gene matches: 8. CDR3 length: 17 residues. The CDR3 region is CASSPTSGGLNTGELFF. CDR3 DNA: TGTGCCAGCAGCCCCACTAGCGGGGGCCTAAACACCGGGGAGCTGTTTTTT.

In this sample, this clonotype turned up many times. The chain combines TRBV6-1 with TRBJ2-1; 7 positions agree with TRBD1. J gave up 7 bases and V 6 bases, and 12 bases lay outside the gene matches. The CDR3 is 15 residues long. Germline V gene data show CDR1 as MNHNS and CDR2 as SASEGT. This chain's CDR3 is CASSSNQQGLNEQFF. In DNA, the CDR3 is TGTGCCAGCAGCTCAAACCAACAGGGGTTGAATGAGCAGTTCTTC.

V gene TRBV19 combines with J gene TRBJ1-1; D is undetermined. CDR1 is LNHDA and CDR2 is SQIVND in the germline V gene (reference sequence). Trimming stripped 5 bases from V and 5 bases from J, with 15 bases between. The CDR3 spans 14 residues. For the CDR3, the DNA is TGTGCCAGTAGTCAATCGGGCCGAGGGACTGAAGCTTTCTTT. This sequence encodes CASSQSGRGTEAFF.

The CDR3 DNA reads TGTGCCAGCAGACACAGACGTATCGCTAGCGAACAAGAGACCCAGTACTTC. Protein sequence: CASRHRRIASEQETQYF. The chain joins TRBV7-8 to TRBJ2-5; tentatively, D is TRBD2 (6 bases). The CDR3 runs 17 residues. Germline values: CDR1 SGHVS, CDR2 FQNEAQ. Trimming left V 6 bases short and J 2 bases short, with 22 bases between.

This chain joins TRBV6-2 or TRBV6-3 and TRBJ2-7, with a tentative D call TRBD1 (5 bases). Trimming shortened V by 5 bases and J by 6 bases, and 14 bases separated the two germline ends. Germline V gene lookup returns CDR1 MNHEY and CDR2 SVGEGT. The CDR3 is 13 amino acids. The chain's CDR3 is CASSARQFVEQYV. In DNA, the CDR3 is TGTGCCAGCAGTGCCCGACAGTTCGTCGAGCAGTACGTC.

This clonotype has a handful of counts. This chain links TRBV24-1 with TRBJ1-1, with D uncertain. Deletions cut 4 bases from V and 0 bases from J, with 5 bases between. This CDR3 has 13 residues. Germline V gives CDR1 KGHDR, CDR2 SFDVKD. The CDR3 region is CATSDYMNTEAFF. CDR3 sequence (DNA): TGTGCCACCAGTGACTACATGAACACTGAAGCTTTCTTT.

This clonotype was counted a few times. The CDR3 sequence is CASSLLGTSGADGELFF. CDR3 nucleotide sequence: TGCGCCAGCAGCCTATTAGGGACTAGCGGGGCAGACGGGGAGCTGTTTTTT. V and J are TRBV4-3 and TRBJ2-2, with 13 bases matching TRBD2. Germline CDR1 is LGHNA and CDR2 is YSLEER. The CDR3 sequence is 17 residues long. Trimming removed 4 bases from V and 7 bases from J; junction bases left unmatched: 9.

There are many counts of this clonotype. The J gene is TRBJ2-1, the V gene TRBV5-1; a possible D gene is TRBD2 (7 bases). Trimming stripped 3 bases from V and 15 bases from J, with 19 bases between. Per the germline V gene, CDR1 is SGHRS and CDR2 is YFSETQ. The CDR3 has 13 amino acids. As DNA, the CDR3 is TGCGCCAGCAGCTCCGACGGGGGGCCCGTCTGGTTCTTC. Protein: CASSSDGGPVWFF.

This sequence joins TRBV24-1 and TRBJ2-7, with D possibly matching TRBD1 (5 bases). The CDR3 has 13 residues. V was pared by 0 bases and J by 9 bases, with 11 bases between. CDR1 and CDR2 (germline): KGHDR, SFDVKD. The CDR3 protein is CATSDLQGVRQYV. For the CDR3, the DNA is TGTGCCACCAGTGATTTGCAGGGCGTTAGGCAGTACGTC.

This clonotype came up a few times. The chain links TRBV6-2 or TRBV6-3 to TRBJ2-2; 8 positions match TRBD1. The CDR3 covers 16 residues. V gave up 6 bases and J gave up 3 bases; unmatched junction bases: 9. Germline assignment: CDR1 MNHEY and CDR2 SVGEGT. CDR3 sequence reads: CASRPPGQVYTGELFF. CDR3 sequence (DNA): TGTGCCAGCAGGCCACCGGGACAGGTGTACACCGGGGAGCTGTTTTTT.

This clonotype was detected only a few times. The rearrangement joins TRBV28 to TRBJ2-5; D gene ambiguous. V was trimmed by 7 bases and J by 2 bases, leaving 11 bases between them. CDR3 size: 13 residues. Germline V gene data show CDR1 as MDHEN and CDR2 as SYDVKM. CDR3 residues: CASTSPQQETQYF. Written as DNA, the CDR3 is TGTGCCAGCACCAGCCCCCAACAAGAGACCCAGTACTTC.

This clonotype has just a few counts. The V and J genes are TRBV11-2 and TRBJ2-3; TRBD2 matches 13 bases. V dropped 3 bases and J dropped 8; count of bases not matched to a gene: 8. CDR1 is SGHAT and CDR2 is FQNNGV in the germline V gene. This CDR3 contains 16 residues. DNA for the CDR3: TGTGCCAGCAGCTTGACTAGCGGGGGGAGTATGGGTACGCAGTATTTT. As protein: CASSLTSGGSMGTQYF.

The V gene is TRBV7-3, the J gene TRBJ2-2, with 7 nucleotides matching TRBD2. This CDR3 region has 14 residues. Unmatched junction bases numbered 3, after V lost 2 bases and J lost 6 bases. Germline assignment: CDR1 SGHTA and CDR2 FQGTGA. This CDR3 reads CASSLSTSAGELFF. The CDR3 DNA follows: TGTGCCAGCAGCTTATCCACTAGCGCCGGGGAGCTGTTTTTT.

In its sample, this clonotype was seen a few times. CDR3 DNA: TGCAGTGCTAGCCCGGATTATGGCTACACCTTC. Translation gives CSASPDYGYTF. The gene calls are TRBV20-1 and TRBJ1-2; D gene uncertain. V was pared by 3 bases and J by 5 bases, with 7 bases between. Looked up from germline, CDR1 is DFQATT and CDR2 is SNEGSKA (reference sequence). This CDR3 has 11 amino acids.

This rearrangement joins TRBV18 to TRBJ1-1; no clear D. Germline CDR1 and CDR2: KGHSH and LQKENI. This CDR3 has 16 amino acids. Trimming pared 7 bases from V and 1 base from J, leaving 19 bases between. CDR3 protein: CASCENRGVENTEAFF. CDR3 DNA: TGTGCCAGCTGTGAAAACCGGGGAGTTGAGAACACTGAAGCTTTCTTT.

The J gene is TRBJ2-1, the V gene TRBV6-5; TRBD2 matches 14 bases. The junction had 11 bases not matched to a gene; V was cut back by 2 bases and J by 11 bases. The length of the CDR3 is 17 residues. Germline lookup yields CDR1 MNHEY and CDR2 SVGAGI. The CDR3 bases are TGTGCCAGCAGTTACGATCCCGGGACTAGCGGGGGTGCTAAGCAGTTCTTC. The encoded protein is CASSYDPGTSGGAKQFF.